The 11 T cell receptor beta chains below all came from one sample that was sequenced in a study of blood T cell repertoires in COVID-19. This table comes from immunoSEQ multiplex PCR, and its TCRdb copy is limited to in-frame clones, with some not included. The table records about 210,000 clones, 70% to 90% of them present only once. The sample comprised peripheral blood. The source is a man aged 18 to 29 with active or convalescent COVID-19.

The genes are TRBV6-2 or TRBV6-3 and TRBJ2-5; D ambiguous. The CDR3 totals 13 residues. In germline, CDR1 is MNHEY, CDR2 SVGEGT. Trimming shortened V by 1 base and J by 3 bases, and 6 bases separated the two germline ends. Here the CDR3 reads CASSYFAKETQYF. In nucleotides, the CDR3 is TGTGCCAGCAGTTACTTCGCGAAAGAGACCCAGTACTTC.

Here the CDR3 reads CASSFPYRQIISRVYEQYF. In DNA, the CDR3 is TGTGCCAGCAGTTTCCCATACCGACAGATAATCTCCCGAGTCTACGAGCAGTACTTC. The chain is built from TRBV27 and TRBJ2-7, with D possibly TRBD1 on 5 matching bases. The CDR3 totals 19 residues. CDR1 and CDR2 from the germline V gene are MNHEY and SMNVEV (reference sequence). V was cut by 3 bases and J by 3 bases, with 27 bases left in between.

This clone has only one observation. The chain is built from TRBV11-2 and TRBJ2-5; 7 nucleotides match TRBD2. J gave up 5 bases and V 5 bases, and 20 bases lay outside the gene matches. Per the germline V gene, CDR1 is SGHAT and CDR2 is FQNNGV. CDR3 size: 18 residues. DNA of the CDR3: TGTGCCAGCAGCCCCTTGTATGGCCTAGCGGAGGGGTATGAGACCCAGTACTTC. Its protein is CASSPLYGLAEGYETQYF.

Only one count was recorded for this clone. V usage is TRBV6-5 and J usage is TRBJ1-2, with a possible D match to TRBD1 (5 bases). Germline V gene sequence: CDR1 MNHEY, CDR2 SVGAGI. Trimming removed 4 bases from V and 7 bases from J, with 16 bases in between. This CDR3 region has 14 residues. The CDR3: CASSFDGGMGGYTF. The DNA of the CDR3 is TGTGCCAGCAGTTTTGATGGGGGGATGGGTGGCTACACCTTC.

The chain couples TRBV2 to TRBJ2-5; 9 positions match TRBD1. The length of the CDR3 is 15 residues. CDR1 SNHLY and CDR2 FYNNEI come from the germline V gene. V was clipped by 6 bases and J by 4 bases; unmatched bases: 9. CDR3 region: CASRGGTGYSETQYF. As DNA, the CDR3 is TGTGCCAGCAGGGGGGGGACAGGGTATTCAGAGACCCAGTACTTC.

J is TRBJ2-5 and V is TRBV29-1, with a tentative D call TRBD2 (6 bases). With 3 bases removed from V and 7 bases from J, the gap between germline ends came to 18 bases. The CDR3 extends over 14 amino acids. Germline lookup yields CDR1 SQVTM and CDR2 ANQGSEA. The CDR3 loop is CSVDFGGTTGTQYF. Written as DNA, the CDR3 is TGCAGCGTTGATTTCGGGGGAACGACTGGGACCCAGTACTTC.

CDR3 amino acids: CASRDHRGLGNQPQHF. The CDR3 bases are TGTGCCAGCAGAGATCACAGGGGGCTTGGCAATCAGCCCCAGCATTTT. The gene calls are TRBV2 and TRBJ1-5, with 9 bases lining up with TRBD1. Germline V gene data show CDR1 as SNHLY and CDR2 as FYNNEI. The junction had 8 bases not matched to a gene; V was cut back by 6 bases and J by 2 bases. CDR3 length: 16 amino acids. The complete variable domain, with remaining parts taken from reference TRBV2 and TRBJ1-5, reads EPEVTQTPSHQVTQMGQEVILRCVPISNHLYFYWYRQILGQKVEFLVSFYNNEISEKSEIFDDQFSVERPDGSNFTLKIRSTKLEDSAMYFCASRDHRGLGNQPQHFGDGTRLSIL.

The V gene is TRBV30, the J gene TRBJ1-2; the D gene is possibly TRBD1 (6 bases). The CDR3 has 14 residues. The ends were cut back, 3 bases at V and 4 bases at J, with 15 bases in the middle. Per the germline V gene, CDR1 is GTSNPN and CDR2 is SVGIG (reference sequence). As DNA, the CDR3 is TGTGCCTGGAGCTCGTTTGGGGGCCCCTATGGCTACACCTTC. The encoded protein is CAWSSFGGPYGYTF.

V is TRBV6-5 and J is TRBJ2-5; D call uncertain. Deletions cut 6 bases from V and 0 bases from J, with 11 bases between. The CDR3 consists of 14 residues. CDR1 is MNHEY, CDR2 SVGAGI, per germline. The CDR3 loop reads CASSFAGYQETQYF. CDR3 nucleotides: TGTGCCAGCAGCTTCGCAGGTTACCAAGAGACCCAGTACTTC.

V usage is TRBV6-5 and J usage is TRBJ1-2; D is uncertain. The CDR3 covers 13 residues. Germline CDR1 reads MNHEY; CDR2 reads SVGAGI. Trimming pared 2 bases from V and 10 bases from J, leaving 14 bases between. In DNA, the CDR3 is TGTGCCAGCAGTTACCTTTCGTTCAGCGACTACACCTTC. Translating it yields CASSYLSFSDYTF.

V usage is TRBV30 and J usage is TRBJ2-7; TRBD1 matches at 9 bases. This CDR3 contains 16 residues. Germline CDR1 is GTSNPN and CDR2 is SVGIG (reference sequence). The V gene end was trimmed by 0 bases and the J gene end by 2 bases; junction bases not matched to a gene: 8. CDR3 sequence: CAWSVLTGQGTYEQYF. The CDR3 DNA sequence: TGTGCCTGGAGTGTACTGACAGGACAGGGGACCTACGAGCAGTACTTC.